This TCR beta chain is from a study of blood T cells in healthy people across ages. At the level of the study: Capture via template switching afforded approximately one barcoded beta molecule per two T cells.

Points on this clonotype: A much more abundant neighbour one base away suggests this may be a read error.

For the second PCR, which ran for about 7 to 11 cycles, a sample-barcoded 5' primer and a J-beta primer mix were used. MiXCR, applied by TCRdb to the 5' RACE reads, yields one record per CDR3 protein. The table includes 600,000 or so distinct CDR3 sequences, 25% to 35% detected once. Germline V gene lookup returns CDR1 DFQATT and CDR2 SNEGSKA (reference sequence). Between the trimmed V and J ends, which lost 0 bases and 4 bases, there was a span of 11 bases. The CDR3 has 14 residues. This chain uses TRBV20-1 with TRBJ2-3, with D possibly being TRBD1 or TRBD2 (5 bases each). The sample was blood. The clonotype originates from a woman aged 80 or older in good health. This CDR3 is CSAREARGADTQYF. As DNA, the CDR3 is TGCAGTGCTAGAGAGGCTAGAGGGGCAGATACGCAGTATTTT.